The 28 T cell receptor beta chains reported below all come from one sample, sequenced in a study of T cells in Graves' hyperthyroidism and ophthalmopathy. The source material, RNA transcripts, was used to amplify TCR beta CDR3 regions. TCR CDR3 underwent first-round RT-PCR with the HTBI primer set. TCRdb passed the multiplex PCR reads through MiXCR, listing each CDR3 protein once. The data show around 400,000 distinct CDR3 sequences, with roughly 25% seen just once and around 79% held by the top ten. Sequenced input: blood. Every receptor here comes from a man between 45 and 60 years old with Graves' hyperthyroidism.

Ten or more counts support this clonotype. The chain carries TRBV6-1 and TRBJ2-7; 7 positions match TRBD1. The CDR3 consists of 14 residues. Germline V gives CDR1 MNHNS, CDR2 SASEGT. Losses at the gene ends were 6 bases for V and 0 bases for J; bases not matched to a gene: 5. The CDR3, as DNA: TGTGCCAGCAGGGTACGGGACAGCTCCTACGAGCAGTACTTC. Translated, it gives CASRVRDSSYEQYF.

J is TRBJ2-5 and V is TRBV27, with D perhaps TRBD2 (5 bases). The germline V gene encodes CDR1 MNHEY and CDR2 SMNVEV (reference sequence). V was shortened by 1 base and J by 4 bases, with 10 bases between the two germline ends. The CDR3 covers 14 residues. The CDR3 reads CASSLFGRGETQYF. Written as DNA, the CDR3 is TGTGCCAGCAGTTTATTTGGGAGAGGAGAGACCCAGTACTTC.

This clonotype was counted at least ten times. This chain uses TRBV2 with TRBJ2-5, with TRBD2 matching over 9 bases. There are 15 residues in the CDR3. Germline V gene sequence: CDR1 SNHLY, CDR2 FYNNEI. After removal of 4 bases from V and 5 bases from J, the junction contained 8 bases not matched to a gene. The CDR3 bases are TGTGCCAGCAGTGCGGTAGCGGGAGTTGCCGAGACCCAGTACTTC. Translating gives CASSAVAGVAETQYF.

The rearrangement links TRBV29-1 to TRBJ2-2; D unclear. Germline CDR1 SQVTM, CDR2 ANQGSEA. V lost 2 bases and J lost 1, with 8 bases in between. The CDR3 covers 14 residues. CDR3 residues: CSVEFSLNTGELFF. The CDR3 region has the DNA TGCAGCGTTGAATTCAGTCTGAACACCGGGGAGCTGTTTTTT.

There are a few counts of this clonotype. J is TRBJ1-5 and V is TRBV3-1; TRBD1 aligns across 12 bases. The CDR3 contains 17 residues. Germline loops: CDR1 LGHDT, CDR2 YNNKEL (reference sequence). The junction had 10 bases not matched to a gene; V was cut back by 4 bases and J by 6 bases. DNA for the CDR3: TGTGCCAGCAGCCCATTCCGGGGACAGGGGGCTAGTCAGCCCCAGCATTTT. This encodes CASSPFRGQGASQPQHF. Together with reference TRBV3-1 and TRBJ1-5, the CDR3 gives the full variable domain: DTAVSQTPKYLVTQMGNDKSIKCEQNLGHDTMYWYKQDSKKFLKIMFSYNNKELIINETVPNRFSPKSPDKAHLNLHINSLELGDSAVYFCASSPFRGQGASQPQHFGDGTRLSIL.

This clonotype has only a few counts. The chain couples TRBV15 to TRBJ1-3; possibly TRBD1 for D (5 bases). Germline CDR1 is LNHNV and CDR2 is YYDKDF (reference sequence). V lost 1 base and J 6 bases, leaving 7 bases between the germline ends. CDR3 size: 13 residues. The chain's CDR3 is CATSRARVNTIYF. In nucleotides, the CDR3 is TGTGCCACCAGCAGAGCCAGGGTAAACACCATATATTTT.

This clonotype was found many times. The chain couples TRBV12-3 or TRBV12-4 to TRBJ2-3; TRBD2 aligns across 7 bases. Germline trimming cut 1 base from V and 0 bases from J; bases unmatched to any gene: 10. CDR3 length: 18 amino acids. The DNA for the CDR3 is TGTGCCAGCAGTTTAGAATGGTTGGCGGGAGCTAGCACAGATACGCAGTATTTT. Translating gives CASSLEWLAGASTDTQYF.

This chain connects TRBV5-1 to TRBJ1-1; D perhaps matches TRBD1 (5 bases). Germline V gene lookup returns CDR1 SGHRS and CDR2 YFSETQ. CDR3 length equals 14 residues. Trimming took off 7 bases at V and 4 bases at J, with 17 bases between the two ends. The CDR3 is CASGTGERGTEAFF. The CDR3 DNA follows: TGCGCCAGCGGGACCGGAGAACGCGGCACTGAAGCTTTCTTT.

This clonotype has more than one count but fewer than ten. The chain recombines TRBV27 with TRBJ2-7; D not certain. Germline lookup yields CDR1 MNHEY and CDR2 SMNVEV (reference sequence). The V end was cut by 3 bases, the J end by 4 bases, with 10 bases between. The CDR3 has 13 residues. CDR3 sequence reads: CASSLAAEYEQYF. CDR3 sequence (DNA): TGTGCCAGCAGTTTGGCCGCAGAGTACGAGCAGTACTTC.

The rearrangement uses TRBV20-1 and TRBJ1-2; D possibly corresponds to TRBD1 (6 bases). Trimming removed 4 bases at V and 2 bases at J, with 17 bases between. This CDR3 has 15 amino acids. Germline V CDR1 and CDR2: DFQATT, SNEGSKA (reference sequence). CDR3 residues: CSATKLYRENYGYTF. The CDR3 DNA follows: TGCAGTGCTACAAAACTCTACAGGGAGAACTATGGCTACACCTTC.

V is TRBV19 and J is TRBJ1-1; 7 positions match TRBD1. The CDR3 is 14 residues long. Losses at the gene ends were 5 bases for V and 6 bases for J; bases not matched to a gene: 9. The V gene's germline CDR1 is LNHDA and CDR2 SQIVND (reference sequence). The CDR3 loop reads CASSVNRGGAEAFF. The CDR3, as DNA: TGTGCCAGTAGTGTTAACAGGGGTGGGGCTGAAGCTTTCTTT.

This clonotype was found many times. The chain carries TRBV11-3 and TRBJ2-1, with D unresolved. Germline loops: CDR1 SGHNT, CDR2 YENEEA. The V end lost 2 bases, the J end lost 9 bases, and 11 bases lay between the germline ends. CDR3 length equals 13 residues. The DNA of the CDR3 is TGTGCCAGCAGCTTAACAATAGCCAGTGAGCAGTTCTTC. Translating gives CASSLTIASEQFF.

This clonotype was counted between two and nine times. The gene calls are TRBV5-1 and TRBJ2-1; 7 nucleotides align to TRBD2. Germline V gene data show CDR1 as SGHRS and CDR2 as YFSETQ. The CDR3 is 16 residues long. Trimming at V came to 0 bases and at J to 5 bases, leaving 8 bases not matched to a gene. The CDR3 DNA sequence: TGCGCCAGCAGCTTGGTTCTGGGCGGGGGTGACAATGAGCAGTTCTTC. It yields the protein CASSLVLGGGDNEQFF.

This clonotype was counted a few times. This sequence joins TRBV25-1 and TRBJ2-1; weak D call: TRBD2 (6 bases). CDR1 is MGHDK, CDR2 SYGVNS, per germline. The CDR3 runs to 15 residues. The germline V and J ends were trimmed by 2 bases and 0 bases, with 8 bases remaining between them. The CDR3 region is CASSEPGVSYNEQFF. The CDR3 region has the DNA TGTGCCAGCAGTGAACCGGGAGTCTCCTACAATGAGCAGTTCTTC.

This clonotype has a count of ten or more. This rearrangement joins TRBV30 to TRBJ2-5; D may be TRBD1 (5 bases). Per germline, CDR1 GTSNPN and CDR2 SVGIG (reference sequence). Trimming removed 5 bases from V and 0 bases from J, with 10 bases in between. The CDR3 has 13 residues. CDR3 sequence: CAWDRQHQETQYF. CDR3 bases: TGTGCCTGGGATCGACAGCACCAAGAGACCCAGTACTTC.

This chain links TRBV7-2 with TRBJ1-2; possible D gene TRBD1, 5 bases. The CDR3 runs to 15 residues. CDR1 and CDR2 from the germline V gene are SGHTA and FQGNSA. V shed 5 bases and J shed 8 bases, with 21 bases lying between them. The CDR3 protein is CASSPAGTGWRGYTF. The CDR3 DNA sequence: TGTGCCAGCAGCCCCGCCGGGACCGGCTGGAGGGGCTACACCTTC.

This chain joins TRBV29-1 and TRBJ2-2; D not certain. The V end was cut by 4 bases, the J end by 6 bases, with 9 bases between. Germline V lookup: CDR1 SQVTM, CDR2 ANQGSEA. The CDR3 covers 12 residues. The CDR3 spells CSVAPGAGELFF. CDR3 coding DNA: TGCAGCGTTGCGCCCGGTGCCGGGGAGCTGTTTTTT.

V gene TRBV5-1 combines with J gene TRBJ2-3; D gene unclear. The V and J ends lost 2 bases and 6 bases respectively, with 7 bases between them. The germline gives CDR1 SGHRS, CDR2 YFSETQ. CDR3 size: 12 residues. For the CDR3, the DNA is TGCGCCAGCAGCTTCGAGCAGGATACGCAGTATTTT. This encodes CASSFEQDTQYF. The full variable domain, its missing parts supplied by reference TRBV5-1 and TRBJ2-3, is KAGVTQTPRYLIKTRGQQVTLSCSPISGHRSVSWYQQTPGQGLQFLFEYFSETQRNKGNFPGRFSGRQFSNSRSEMNVSTLELGDSALYLCASSFEQDTQYFGPGTRLTVL.

This clonotype was picked up a small number of times. V usage is TRBV2 and J usage is TRBJ1-4, with a possible D match to TRBD1 (5 bases). V lost 7 bases, J lost 3 bases, and 12 bases lay in between. CDR3 length equals 14 residues. CDR1 is SNHLY and CDR2 is FYNNEI in the germline V gene. The DNA for the CDR3 is TGTGCCAGCAAGGCGGGGACCGCTAATGAAAAACTGTTTTTT. This codes for CASKAGTANEKLFF.

This clonotype was seen a few times. V usage is TRBV5-1 and J usage is TRBJ2-1; a possible D gene is TRBD1 (5 bases). The V gene lost 6 bases and the J gene lost 9 bases, with 28 bases spanning the gap. The CDR3 sequence is 17 residues long. From germline, CDR1 is SGHRS and CDR2 YFSETQ. CDR3 residues: CASTEPTGSYRSGEQFF. CDR3 bases: TGCGCCAGCACGGAGCCGACGGGCTCCTACAGGTCGGGTGAGCAGTTCTTC.

This clonotype was found a few times. The genes are TRBV2 and TRBJ1-5, with 10 bases matching TRBD1. Germline CDR1 SNHLY, CDR2 FYNNEI. The CDR3 has 13 residues. Germline trimming cut 8 bases from V and 7 bases from J; bases unmatched to any gene: 5. CDR3 sequence (DNA): TGTGCCAGCCGGGACAGGGGCGGGCAGCCCCAGCATTTT. Translated: CASRDRGGQPQHF. The entire variable domain, with the rest obtained from reference TRBV2 and TRBJ1-5, is as follows: EPEVTQTPSHQVTQMGQEVILRCVPISNHLYFYWYRQILGQKVEFLVSFYNNEISEKSEIFDDQFSVERPDGSNFTLKIRSTKLEDSAMYFCASRDRGGQPQHFGDGTRLSIL.

DNA for the CDR3: TGTGCCAGCGCAAACAGGGCCCAAGAGACCCAGTACTTC. This translates into CASANRAQETQYF. The J gene is TRBJ2-5, the V gene TRBV19; D may be TRBD1 (6 bases). The CDR3 has 13 amino acids. Germline values: CDR1 LNHDA, CDR2 SQIVND (reference sequence). Trimming left V 9 bases short and J 1 base short, with 12 bases between.

This clonotype was detected only a few times. This chain uses TRBV5-1 with TRBJ2-3; D not resolved. V gave up 7 bases and J gave up 3 bases, with 15 bases separating them. The length of the CDR3 is 14 residues. Germline CDR1 SGHRS, CDR2 YFSETQ. CDR3 DNA sequence: TGCGCCAGCCGTCGAGCTCGGACGACAGATACGCAGTATTTT. Translating it yields CASRRARTTDTQYF.

The chain has TRBV19 and TRBJ2-5; no clear D gene. The CDR3 is 13 residues long. In germline, CDR1 is LNHDA, CDR2 SQIVND (reference sequence). The germline V and J ends were trimmed by 9 bases and 4 bases, with 15 bases remaining between them. CDR3 sequence (DNA): TGTGCCAGCAGCCGCGACTTGGGAGAGACCCAGTACTTC. As protein: CASSRDLGETQYF.

In this sample, this clonotype turned up many times. The chain couples TRBV27 to TRBJ1-1; a possible D gene is TRBD1 (5 bases). Trimming removed 4 bases from V and 3 bases from J, with 12 bases in between. The CDR3 has 14 residues. The germline CDR1 and CDR2 sequences are MNHEY and SMNVEV (reference sequence). CDR3: CASSYNQGYTEAFF. CDR3 nucleotides: TGTGCCAGCAGTTATAACCAGGGTTACACTGAAGCTTTCTTT.

This clonotype was found a few times. CDR3 coding DNA: TGTGCCAGCACCAAGCGGGAGTACCACAATGAGCAGTTCTTC. Protein product: CASTKREYHNEQFF. The J gene is TRBJ2-1, the V gene TRBV6-1; 8 nucleotides match TRBD2. The CDR3 runs 14 residues. The V gene's germline CDR1 is MNHNS and CDR2 SASEGT. After removal of 7 bases from V and 5 bases from J, the junction contained 7 bases not matched to a gene.

V and J are TRBV2 and TRBJ1-4; possibly TRBD1 for D (6 bases). V lost 5 bases to trimming and J lost 3 bases, with 16 bases between them. CDR3 length equals 16 residues. The V gene's germline CDR1 is SNHLY and CDR2 FYNNEI. The CDR3 region has the DNA TGTGCCAGCAGTAAGGGACATTCTGGGCCTAATGAAAAACTGTTTTTT. Its translation is CASSKGHSGPNEKLFF.

CDR3 sequence: CASSFNPTGGWETQYF. The CDR3 coding sequence is TGTGCCAGCAGCTTTAACCCCACAGGGGGCTGGGAGACCCAGTACTTC. The chain combines TRBV7-2 with TRBJ2-5; 9 nucleotides line up with TRBD1. Trimming at V came to 3 bases and at J to 5 bases, leaving 10 bases not matched to a gene. The CDR3 runs 16 residues. The germline CDR1 and CDR2 sequences are SGHTA and FQGNSA.